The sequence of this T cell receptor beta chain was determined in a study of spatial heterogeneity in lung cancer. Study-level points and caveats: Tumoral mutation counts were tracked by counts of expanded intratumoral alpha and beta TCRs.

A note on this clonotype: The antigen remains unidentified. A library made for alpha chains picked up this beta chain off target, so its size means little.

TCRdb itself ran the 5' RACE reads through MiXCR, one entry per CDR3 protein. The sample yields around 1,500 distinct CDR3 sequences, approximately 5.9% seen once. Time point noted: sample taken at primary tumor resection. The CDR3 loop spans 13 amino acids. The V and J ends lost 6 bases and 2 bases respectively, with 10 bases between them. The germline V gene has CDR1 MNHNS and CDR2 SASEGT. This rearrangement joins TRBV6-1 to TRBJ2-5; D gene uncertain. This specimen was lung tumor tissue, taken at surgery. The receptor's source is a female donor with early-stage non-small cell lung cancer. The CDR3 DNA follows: TGTGCCAGCAGCGTCGTGGGTCAAGAGACCCAGTACTTC. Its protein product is CASSVVGQETQYF.